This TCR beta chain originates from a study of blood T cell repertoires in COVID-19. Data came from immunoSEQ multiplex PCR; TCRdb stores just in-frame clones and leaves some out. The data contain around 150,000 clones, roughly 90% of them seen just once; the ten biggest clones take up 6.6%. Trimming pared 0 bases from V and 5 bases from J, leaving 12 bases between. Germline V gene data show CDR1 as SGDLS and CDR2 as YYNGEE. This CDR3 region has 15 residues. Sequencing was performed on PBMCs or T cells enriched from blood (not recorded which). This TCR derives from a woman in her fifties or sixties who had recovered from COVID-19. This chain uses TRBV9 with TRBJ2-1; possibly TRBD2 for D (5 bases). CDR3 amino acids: CASSVEVGENNEQFF. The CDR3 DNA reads TGTGCCAGCAGCGTAGAGGTTGGGGAGAACAATGAGCAGTTCTTC. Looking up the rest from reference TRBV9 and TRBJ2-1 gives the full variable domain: DSGVTQTPKHLITATGQRVTLRCSPRSGDLSVYWYQQSLDQGLQFLIQYYNGEERAKGNILERFSAQQFPDLHSELNLSSLELGDSALYFCASSVEVGENNEQFFGPGTRLTVL.